Detailed here is one TCR beta chain. Its antigen remains unknown. Relative to the germline gene, one junction end is altered; a read error may explain this. TCRdb recomputed calls from the 5' RACE reads with MiXCR, one row per CDR3 protein. The table has approximately 300,000 distinct CDR3 sequences, 8.5% to 9% seen once; the top ten hold over 15%. The source of the sample is a study of T cells after yellow fever vaccination. Study-wide points: Among all clonotypes, a small share was observed in both CD4 and CD8 compartments.

Germline V gene lookup returns CDR1 DFQATT and CDR2 SNEGSKA (reference sequence). The CDR3 length is 18 residues. V and J are TRBV20-1 and TRBJ2-6; 8 nucleotides agree with TRBD1. Specimen: PBMCs, collected on the day of the first yellow fever vaccination. This clonotype was sampled from a man between 18 and 35 years old who received the YFV17D yellow fever vaccine. For the CDR3, the DNA is TGCTGTGCTCCGCGCACGACAGGGGTAATCTCTGGGGCCAACGTCCTGACTTTC. Amino acids: CCAPRTTGVISGANVLTF.